This entry features one T cell receptor (beta chain) sequence. The antigen is not known. The junction and the germline gene differ at one end; a read error may be behind it. These data originate in a study of blood T cells in healthy people across ages. Study-level information: Template switching caught about one barcoded beta molecule for each two T cells. Study-level results: A roughly linear age-dependent decrease characterized TCR beta diversity per million T cells. Nothing was known about donor CMV status, and this possibly confounded expanded clonotype changes.

Germline loops: CDR1 SGHVS, CDR2 FQNEAQ. The CDR3 has 19 amino acids. Primed by a sample-barcoded 5' primer and a J-beta primer mix, a second PCR proceeded for about 7 to 11 cycles. Tagging of each cDNA molecule was performed by a template-switch adaptor with 12 random nucleotides. TCRdb independently ran MiXCR on the 5' RACE reads; one entry per CDR3 protein. The profile shows 1.5 million to 2 million distinct CDR3 sequences, around 40% of them singletons. This chain joins TRBV7-8 and TRBJ2-7, with 11 bases that match TRBD2. This receptor was obtained from a human donor in good health. Material: blood. CDR3 in amino acids: CASSLRGAASGGFGYERYF. CDR3 nucleotide sequence: TGTGCCAGCAGCCTGAGGGGAGCGGCTAGCGGGGGGTTTGGCTACGAGCGGTACTTC.